The next 26 T cell receptor beta chains were all read from a single sample in a study of blood T cell repertoires in COVID-19. TCRdb keeps only in-frame clones here, not all; method: immunoSEQ multiplex PCR. The sample has roughly 150,000 clones, around 87% seen once. Sequenced: peripheral blood. The receptors here all came from a woman between 55 and 75 years old with active COVID-19.

The rearrangement links TRBV9 to TRBJ2-1; 9 bases agree with TRBD2. The germline V gene encodes CDR1 SGDLS and CDR2 YYNGEE. This CDR3 has 11 residues. With V trimmed by 3 bases and J by 15 bases, 4 bases remained unmatched. The DNA of the CDR3 is TGTGCCAGCAGCGAGGGACTAGCTCTGTTCTTC. Protein: CASSEGLALFF.

The V gene is TRBV7-9, the J gene TRBJ1-1; 7 bases align to TRBD1. The CDR3 is made up of 14 amino acids. V lost 6 bases and J lost 7; bases outside the gene matches: 11. The germline gives CDR1 SEHNR, CDR2 FQNEAQ (reference sequence). This CDR3 is CASSRWGTEYEAFF. The CDR3 DNA sequence: TGTGCCAGCAGTCGATGGGGGACAGAATATGAAGCTTTCTTT.

The rearrangement links TRBV6-2 or TRBV6-3 to TRBJ1-1; D may be TRBD1 (6 bases). The V end was cut by 1 base, the J end by 1 base, with 16 bases between. Per the germline V gene, CDR1 is MNHEY and CDR2 is SVGEGT. CDR3 length equals 17 residues. Here the CDR3 DNA reads TGTGCCAGCAGTTACTACGGATCAAGAGGGGGGAACACTGAAGCTTTCTTT. It specifies CASSYYGSRGGNTEAFF.

The rearrangement joins TRBV9 to TRBJ1-4, with D perhaps TRBD1 (5 bases). Germline CDR1 SGDLS, CDR2 YYNGEE. The V gene lost 0 bases and the J gene lost 4 bases, with 10 bases spanning the gap. The CDR3 spans 15 residues. The CDR3 region is CASSVAQGYNEKLFF. The CDR3 region has the DNA TGTGCCAGCAGCGTAGCGCAGGGTTATAATGAAAAACTGTTTTTT.

This chain joins TRBV5-6 and TRBJ2-2; D is perhaps TRBD2 (6 bases). The V and J ends lost 4 bases and 4 bases respectively, with 23 bases between them. There are 18 residues in the CDR3. The germline CDR1 and CDR2 sequences are SGHDT and YYEEEE. The CDR3, as DNA: TGTGCCAGCAGCACCCGACTAGTTCCAGGCACCCCCACCGGGGAGCTGTTTTTT. It is translated as CASSTRLVPGTPTGELFF.

The genes are TRBV15 and TRBJ2-2, with a weak D call TRBD2 (5 bases). CDR3 length equals 16 residues. Germline CDR1 and CDR2: LNHNV and YYDKDF (reference sequence). V gave up 1 base and J gave up 0 bases, with 9 bases separating them. CDR3 amino acids: CATSRGASSNTGELFF. Written as DNA, the CDR3 is TGTGCCACCAGCAGAGGGGCTAGCTCGAACACCGGGGAGCTGTTTTTT. Filled out from reference TRBV15 and TRBJ2-2, the complete variable domain reads DAMVIQNPRYQVTQFGKPVTLSCSQTLNHNVMYWYQQKSSQAPKLLFHYYDKDFNNEADTPDNFQSRRPNTSFCFLDIRSPGLGDTAMYLCATSRGASSNTGELFFGEGSRLTVL.

This clone came up a few times. Written as DNA, the CDR3 is TGTGCCAGCAGCGTAGCGGGAGGGAATGAGCAGTTCTTC. Its translation: CASSVAGGNEQFF. The chain joins TRBV9 to TRBJ2-1; 8 bases match TRBD2. V was pared by 0 bases and J by 7 bases, with 0 bases of the junction left unmatched. The germline V gene encodes CDR1 SGDLS and CDR2 YYNGEE. The CDR3 consists of 13 residues. The full variable domain, completed using reference TRBV9 and TRBJ2-1, is DSGVTQTPKHLITATGQRVTLRCSPRSGDLSVYWYQQSLDQGLQFLIQYYNGEERAKGNILERFSAQQFPDLHSELNLSSLELGDSALYFCASSVAGGNEQFFGPGTRLTVL.

In this sample, this clone turned up a few times. The J gene is TRBJ1-4, the V gene TRBV19, with 7 bases matching TRBD1. Germline V CDR1 and CDR2: LNHDA, SQIVND (reference sequence). This CDR3 is built from 15 residues. J was trimmed by 0 bases and V by 10 bases; bases with no gene match: 8. The CDR3: CATSGTAATNEKLFF. DNA of the CDR3: TGTGCCACCTCTGGGACAGCTGCAACTAATGAAAAACTGTTTTTT. Supplemented by reference TRBV19 and TRBJ1-4, the full variable domain reads DGGITQSPKYLFRKEGQNVTLSCEQNLNHDAMYWYRQDPGQGLRLIYYSQIVNDFQKGDIAEGYSVSREKKESFPLTVTSAQKNPTAFYLCATSGTAATNEKLFFGSGTQLSVL.

The V call is TRBV9, the J call TRBJ1-4; D is unresolved. There are 14 residues in the CDR3. CDR1 and CDR2 from the germline V gene are SGDLS and YYNGEE. Deletions cut 4 bases from V and 8 bases from J, with 15 bases between. CDR3 DNA sequence: TGTGCCAGCAGCCCCTCGTCTGCCGGGGAAAAACTGTTTTTT. Translation gives CASSPSSAGEKLFF.

The chain employs TRBV30 and TRBJ2-1; 11 bases line up with TRBD2. J was trimmed by 4 bases and V by 2 bases; bases with no gene match: 4. The CDR3 runs to 15 residues. Looked up from germline, CDR1 is GTSNPN and CDR2 is SVGIG (reference sequence). CDR3 sequence: CAWSRLAGIYNEQFF. In DNA, the CDR3 is TGTGCCTGGAGTCGACTAGCGGGGATATACAATGAGCAGTTCTTC.

This clone was detected a few times. This chain joins TRBV28 and TRBJ1-6, with 7 nucleotides matching TRBD1. CDR1 and CDR2 (germline): MDHEN, SYDVKM. CDR3 length equals 17 residues. V lost 2 bases to trimming and J lost 0 bases; unmatched junction nucleotides: 4. Here the CDR3 DNA reads TGTGCCAGCAGTTTAGGTCAGGGGGGCTCCTATAATTCACCCCTCCACTTT. It specifies CASSLGQGGSYNSPLHF.

This clone has just one count. The rearrangement uses TRBV10-3 and TRBJ1-4; a possible D gene is TRBD1 (5 bases). The CDR3 runs to 14 residues. Trimming took 5 bases from V and 2 from J, leaving 9 bases between them. CDR1 ENHRY and CDR2 SYGVKD come from the germline V gene. The CDR3 sequence: CAISPGGTNEKLFF. In nucleotides, the CDR3 is TGTGCCATCAGTCCGGGGGGGACTAATGAAAAACTGTTTTTT.

The chain joins TRBV6-4 to TRBJ2-7, with D tentatively TRBD2 (6 bases). Germline CDR1 is MRHNA and CDR2 is SNTAGT. The CDR3 spans 14 residues. V shed 4 bases and J shed 3 bases, with 13 bases lying between them. DNA for the CDR3: TGTGCCAGCAGTGGCGGGACCGCGTTCTACGAGCAGTACTTC. It translates to CASSGGTAFYEQYF.

This chain links TRBV9 with TRBJ2-2, with 8 bases identical to TRBD2. The V segment lost 4 bases and the J segment 6 bases; nucleotides outside the gene matches: 8. The germline V gene has CDR1 SGDLS and CDR2 YYNGEE. The CDR3 extends over 15 amino acids. CDR3 protein: CASSLPGTSSGELFF. The CDR3 DNA reads TGTGCCAGCAGCCTCCCGGGGACTAGTTCCGGGGAGCTGTTTTTT. Looking up the rest from reference TRBV9 and TRBJ2-2 gives the full variable domain: DSGVTQTPKHLITATGQRVTLRCSPRSGDLSVYWYQQSLDQGLQFLIQYYNGEERAKGNILERFSAQQFPDLHSELNLSSLELGDSALYFCASSLPGTSSGELFFGEGSRLTVL.

This clone was found once. The rearrangement joins TRBV5-1 to TRBJ2-3, with 14 bases aligning to TRBD2. The CDR3 runs 17 residues. The germline V gene has CDR1 SGHRS and CDR2 YFSETQ. With V trimmed by 7 bases and J by 3 bases, 10 bases remained unmatched. The DNA for the CDR3 is TGCGCCAGCTGCCCACCCGGGACTAGCGGGAGTACAGATACGCAGTATTTT. Translating gives CASCPPGTSGSTDTQYF.

The rearrangement uses TRBV5-4 and TRBJ2-1; 8 bases fit TRBD2. CDR1 is SGHNT and CDR2 is YYREEE in the germline V gene (reference sequence). After removal of 3 bases from V and 4 bases from J, the junction contained 3 bases not matched to a gene. The CDR3 contains 14 residues. The DNA of the CDR3 is TGTGCCAGCAGCTCTCAGCGGGGGTACAATGAGCAGTTCTTC. Translating gives CASSSQRGYNEQFF.

The chain employs TRBV28 and TRBJ2-1; D might be TRBD1 (6 bases). The CDR3 consists of 15 residues. Trimming left V 8 bases short and J 0 bases short, with 14 bases between. Germline CDR1 MDHEN, CDR2 SYDVKM. DNA of the CDR3: TGTGCCAGCCACTACCGGGACACCTCCTACAATGAGCAGTTCTTC. Amino acids: CASHYRDTSYNEQFF.

The chain links TRBV28 to TRBJ1-5; 7 bases fit TRBD1. Germline CDR1 MDHEN, CDR2 SYDVKM. The CDR3 is 15 amino acids. Unmatched junction bases numbered 4, after V lost 1 base and J lost 4 bases. CDR3 region: CASSLFQGVNQPQHF. DNA of the CDR3: TGTGCCAGCAGTTTATTCCAGGGGGTGAATCAGCCCCAGCATTTT.

The gene calls are TRBV4-3 and TRBJ2-2; 7 bases agree with TRBD2. CDR3 size: 15 residues. Germline V CDR1 and CDR2: LGHNA, YSLEER. V lost 3 bases, J lost 0 bases, and 1 base stayed unmatched. This CDR3 reads CASSHLAANTGELFF. The CDR3 DNA sequence: TGCGCCAGCAGCCACCTAGCGGCGAACACCGGGGAGCTGTTTTTT.

CDR3 DNA: TGTGCCAGCAGCTCCTACGGGGGGGCGCGGGGAAACACCATATATTTT. It yields the protein CASSSYGGARGNTIYF. The rearrangement links TRBV11-2 to TRBJ1-3, with D maybe TRBD1 (6 bases). Germline loops: CDR1 SGHAT, CDR2 FQNNGV. The CDR3 sequence is 16 residues long. The V end lost 4 bases, the J end lost 4 bases, and 17 bases lay between the germline ends.

About this clone itself: One end of the junction is discordant with germline, which a read error may explain. At the DNA level, this CDR3 is encoded by other sequences in the same sample as well. The chain recombines TRBV19 with TRBJ1-6; TRBD1 matches at 8 bases. The CDR3 sequence is 15 residues long. Germline V gene data show CDR1 as LNHDA and CDR2 as SQIVND (reference sequence). The CDR3 bases are TGTGCTAGTAGTACCCTCCCGGACAGGGCTTCACCCCTCCACTTT. It translates to CASSTLPDRASPLHF.

V usage is TRBV27 and J usage is TRBJ2-2; TRBD1 might be the D (5 bases). V lost 2 bases, J lost 3 bases, and 10 bases lay in between. The CDR3 is 15 residues long. The germline V gene has CDR1 MNHEY and CDR2 SMNVEV (reference sequence). CDR3: CASSLNPTDTGELFF. The CDR3 DNA reads as TGTGCCAGCAGTTTAAACCCGACAGACACCGGGGAGCTGTTTTTT.

The chain carries TRBV28 and TRBJ2-1; tentatively, D is TRBD2 (5 bases). The CDR3 loop spans 13 amino acids. Germline loops: CDR1 MDHEN, CDR2 SYDVKM. V was shortened by 4 bases and J by 7 bases, with 11 bases between the two germline ends. The CDR3 bases are TGTGCCAGCAGTTGGGCCAGGAGGAATGAGCAGTTCTTC. Amino acids: CASSWARRNEQFF.

The chain combines TRBV4-1 with TRBJ1-3, with D perhaps matching TRBD1 (5 bases). The CDR3 contains 16 residues. The V end lost 4 bases, the J end lost 2 bases, and 15 bases lay between the germline ends. Germline V gene lookup returns CDR1 MGHRA and CDR2 YSYEKL. CDR3 sequence: CASSPGEVRAGNTIYF. Here the CDR3 DNA reads TGCGCCAGCAGCCCCGGTGAGGTCAGGGCTGGAAACACCATATATTTT.

This clone was detected once. J is TRBJ2-7 and V is TRBV7-9, with 7 nucleotides matching TRBD1. Germline CDR1 is SEHNR and CDR2 is FQNEAQ (reference sequence). Trimming took 2 bases from V and 2 from J; bases not matched to a gene: 6. The CDR3 extends over 15 amino acids. The CDR3 sequence is CASSLQGTVTYEQYF. Written as DNA, the CDR3 is TGTGCCAGCAGCTTACAAGGGACAGTTACCTACGAGCAGTACTTC.

This rearrangement joins TRBV5-1 to TRBJ1-2; TRBD1 matches 7 bases. Germline V gives CDR1 SGHRS, CDR2 YFSETQ. V shed 4 bases, J shed 5 bases, and the junction held 20 bases outside the gene matches. The CDR3 totals 18 residues. For the CDR3, the DNA is TGCGCCAGCAGCCCCAGAAACTCGGTTGCAGGGGGAAGTTATGGCTACACCTTC. Translated, it gives CASSPRNSVAGGSYGYTF.